The present entry profiles one T cell receptor beta chain with its context. The data were obtained in a study of technical replicates of blood from several donors. Sequenced by immunoSEQ multiplex PCR; TCRdb stores in-frame clones only, minus some. The table lists some 74,000 clones, under 98% of them singletons. There are 14 residues in the CDR3. Per the germline V gene, CDR1 is MNHNS and CDR2 is SASEGT. J gave up 6 bases and V 3 bases, and 5 bases lay outside the gene matches. Sequenced sample: T cells isolated from PBMCs. The clonotype was recovered from a human donor in good health. The V and J genes are TRBV6-1 and TRBJ2-3; the match to TRBD1 covers 8 bases. This chain's CDR3 is CASSDFRDRDTQYF. CDR3 sequence (DNA): TGTGCCAGCAGTGATTTCCGGGACAGGGATACGCAGTATTTT.